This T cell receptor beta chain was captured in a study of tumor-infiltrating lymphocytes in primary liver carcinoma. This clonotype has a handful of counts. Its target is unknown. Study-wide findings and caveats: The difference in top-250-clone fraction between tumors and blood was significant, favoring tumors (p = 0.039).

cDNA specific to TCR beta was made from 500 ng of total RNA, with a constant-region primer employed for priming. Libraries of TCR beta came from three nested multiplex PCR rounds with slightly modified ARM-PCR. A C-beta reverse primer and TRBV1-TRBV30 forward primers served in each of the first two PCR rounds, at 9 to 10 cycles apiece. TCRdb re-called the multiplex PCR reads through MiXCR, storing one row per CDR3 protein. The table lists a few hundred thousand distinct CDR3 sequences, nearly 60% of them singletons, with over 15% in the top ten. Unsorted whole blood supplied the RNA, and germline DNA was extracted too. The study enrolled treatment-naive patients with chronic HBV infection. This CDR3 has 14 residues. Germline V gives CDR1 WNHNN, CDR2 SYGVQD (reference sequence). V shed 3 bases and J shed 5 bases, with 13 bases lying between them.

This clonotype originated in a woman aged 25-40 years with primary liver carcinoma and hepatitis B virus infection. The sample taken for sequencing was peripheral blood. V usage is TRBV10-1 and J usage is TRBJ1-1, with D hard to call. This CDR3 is CASSESPKGTEAFF. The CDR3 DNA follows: TGCGCCAGCAGTGAATCACCAAAAGGGACTGAAGCTTTCTTT.